This is a list of T cell receptor beta chains from one sample in a study of shared clonotypes between healthy human individuals. Sequencing was performed with immunoSEQ multiplex PCR; in TCRdb, only in-frame clones are kept and a portion is missing. The sample yields millions of clones, under 95% seen once. The sample was naive CD8+ T cells from PBMCs. These receptors all stem from a man aged 18 to 30 in good health. Some clones in this sample may be carry-over from other donors' samples. Both conserved end residues are part of each CDR3. The D gene is left open where the match is weak. The size entry is marked missing in some rows and otherwise reads once, few, many or a size class.

cdr3_aa: CASSWGGGGYEQYF
cdr3_nt: TGTGCCAGCAGCTGGGGAGGAGGAGGCTACGAGCAGTACTTC
v_call: TRBV5-5
clone_size: .
j_call: TRBJ2-7
d_call: .

cdr3_aa: CSVSVVGNEQFF
cdr3_nt: TGCAGCGTTTCGGTTGTAGGCAATGAGCAGTTCTTC
v_call: TRBV29-1
clone_size: .
j_call: TRBJ2-1
d_call: .

cdr3_aa: CASSLLGEREVPETQYF
cdr3_nt: TGTGCCAGCAGCCTCCTTGGTGAGCGGGAGGTTCCAGAGACCCAGTACTTC
v_call: TRBV11-2
clone_size: .
j_call: TRBJ2-5
d_call: TRBD2

cdr3_aa: CASSQSAGASYEQYF
cdr3_nt: TGTGCCAGCAGCCAATCAGCGGGTGCCTCCTACGAGCAGTACTTC
v_call: TRBV16
clone_size: .
j_call: TRBJ2-7
d_call: .

cdr3_aa: CASGGAGNYNEQFF
cdr3_nt: TGTGCCAGCGGCGGGGCGGGGAACTACAATGAGCAGTTCTTC
v_call: TRBV7-2
clone_size: .
j_call: TRBJ2-1
d_call: .

cdr3_aa: CASSVAGGASYEQYF
cdr3_nt: TGTGCCAGCAGCGTAGCAGGGGGCGCCTCCTACGAGCAGTACTTC
v_call: TRBV9
clone_size: .
j_call: TRBJ2-7
d_call: TRBD1

cdr3_aa: CASSHDTPSSYNEQFF
cdr3_nt: TGTGCCAGCAGTCACGACACCCCGAGCTCCTACAATGAGCAGTTCTTC
v_call: TRBV27
clone_size: .
j_call: TRBJ2-1
d_call: .

cdr3_aa: CASSLGSGNEQFF
cdr3_nt: TGTGCCAGCAGCTTGGGGAGCGGCAATGAGCAGTTCTTC
v_call: TRBV7-2
clone_size: .
j_call: TRBJ2-1
d_call: .

cdr3_aa: CASSLDGLGSLDTQYF
cdr3_nt: TGTGCCAGCAGCTTAGATGGGCTAGGCAGCTTAGATACGCAGTATTTT
v_call: TRBV7-9
clone_size: .
j_call: TRBJ2-3
d_call: .

cdr3_aa: CASSYADGELFF
cdr3_nt: TGTGCCAGCAGTTACGCCGACGGGGAACTGTTTTTT
v_call: TRBV6-6
clone_size: once
j_call: TRBJ1-4
d_call: .

cdr3_aa: CASSTATADTQYF
cdr3_nt: TGTGCCAGCAGCACCGCTACGGCAGATACGCAGTATTTT
v_call: TRBV7-9
clone_size: once
j_call: TRBJ2-3
d_call: .

cdr3_aa: CAGSQGYPGELFF
cdr3_nt: TGTGCCGGATCCCAGGGGTATCCCGGGGAGCTGTTTTTT
v_call: TRBV19
clone_size: .
j_call: TRBJ2-2
d_call: .

cdr3_aa: CASSPRVPEGTDTQYF
cdr3_nt: TGTGCCAGCAGTCCTAGGGTCCCGGAGGGAACAGATACGCAGTATTTT
v_call: TRBV27
clone_size: .
j_call: TRBJ2-3
d_call: .

cdr3_aa: CASSQDDAPFF
cdr3_nt: TGCGCCAGCAGCCAAGATGATGCCCCGTTCTTC
v_call: TRBV4-1
clone_size: .
j_call: TRBJ2-1
d_call: .